The 24 T cell receptor beta chains below were found in one sample sequenced in a study of beta chain features in type 1 diabetes. Antigens for these TCRs are unknown. The isolated RNA, all of it, was reverse transcribed, so expressed TCRB transcripts were what got sequenced. TCRdb's table, derived via immunoSEQ multiplex PCR, lists solely in-frame clones and lacks some. Among about 120,000 clones listed, 16% were seen once. Whole-study findings and limits: Type 1 diabetes patients had moderately but significantly shorter TCRB CDR3s in all four CD4+ subsets.

The source material was central memory CD4+ T cells from blood. These receptors were taken from a man younger than 45 with type 1 diabetes.

This clone has a handful of counts. The chain employs TRBV29-1 and TRBJ1-4, with D uncertain. This CDR3 contains 13 residues. Trimming removed 5 bases from V and 5 bases from J, with 12 bases in between. Germline V lookup: CDR1 SQVTM, CDR2 ANQGSEA. The CDR3 coding sequence is TGCAGCGTTTCGGCTCACTTAAATGAAAAACTGTTTTTT. It translates to CSVSAHLNEKLFF.

This clone was seen a handful of times. The gene calls are TRBV7-9 and TRBJ2-5, with TRBD1 matching over 10 bases. The CDR3 is made up of 14 amino acids. V shed 3 bases and J 5 bases; nucleotides not matched to a gene: 3. From germline, CDR1 is SEHNR and CDR2 FQNEAQ (reference sequence). The CDR3 nucleotides read TGTGCCAGCAGCTTGACAGGGGGCGTTGAGACCCAGTACTTC. It yields the protein CASSLTGGVETQYF.

The chain carries TRBV11-2 and TRBJ2-7; D remains unclear. The CDR3 is 13 residues long. Trimming shortened V by 2 bases and J by 2 bases, and 7 bases separated the two germline ends. Germline V gene data show CDR1 as SGHAT and CDR2 as FQNNGV. The CDR3 here is CASSLSYPYEQYF. In DNA, the CDR3 is TGTGCCAGCAGCTTATCGTACCCCTACGAGCAGTACTTC.

Worth noting for this clone: Different DNA sequences within this sample yield the same CDR3. The chain recombines TRBV30 with TRBJ1-5; TRBD1 matches at 7 bases. The length of the CDR3 is 13 residues. The trim removed 3 bases at V and 4 bases at J, leaving 3 bases unmatched. Germline V CDR1 and CDR2: GTSNPN, SVGIG (reference sequence). This chain's CDR3 is CAWRGDSNQPQHF. The CDR3 DNA is TGTGCCTGGAGGGGGGACAGTAATCAGCCCCAGCATTTT.

This clone was seen only a few times. The V and J genes are TRBV7-2 and TRBJ2-1, with TRBD2 matching 11 bases. This CDR3 region has 15 residues. The germline V gene has CDR1 SGHTA and CDR2 FQGNSA. Trimming at V came to 6 bases and at J to 7 bases, leaving 8 bases not matched to a gene. The CDR3 DNA sequence: TGTGCCAGCAGGTATAGCGGGGGGGCCCTGAATGAGCAGTTCTTC. Protein: CASRYSGGALNEQFF.

This rearrangement joins TRBV7-2 to TRBJ2-7, with D possibly called TRBD1 or TRBD2 (6 bases each). Trimming cost V 5 bases and J 4 bases, with 15 bases left between them. The CDR3 is 14 amino acids. Looked up from germline, CDR1 is SGHTA and CDR2 is FQGNSA. In nucleotides, the CDR3 is TGTGCCAGCAGCCACAGGGTCGGGAGATACGAGCAGTACTTC. Its translation is CASSHRVGRYEQYF.

The chain combines TRBV7-8 with TRBJ1-4; D ambiguous. CDR3 size: 14 residues. The V gene's germline CDR1 is SGHVS and CDR2 FQNEAQ. Trimming removed 6 bases from V and 10 bases from J, with 18 bases in between. Here the CDR3 DNA reads TGTGCCAGCAGTTTAAACTATCGGTTGGGAAAACTGTTTTTT. Protein product: CASSLNYRLGKLFF.

This sequence joins TRBV25-1 and TRBJ2-7; 8 bases line up with TRBD1. Unmatched junction bases numbered 8, after V lost 5 bases and J lost 2 bases. CDR1 and CDR2 (germline): MGHDK, SYGVNS. The CDR3 is made up of 15 amino acids. In DNA form, the CDR3 reads TGTGCCAGCAGTCCGCGCCGGACAGGGCCCTACGAGCAGTACTTC. This codes for CASSPRRTGPYEQYF.

This clone was seen at least ten times. The V gene is TRBV5-1, the J gene TRBJ2-3, with D uncertain. Germline CDR1 SGHRS, CDR2 YFSETQ. The length of the CDR3 is 13 residues. The ends were cut back, 1 base at V and 6 bases at J, with 9 bases in the middle. The DNA of the CDR3 is TGCGCCAGCAGCTTGAGCGAGGCGGATACGCAGTATTTT. Its protein is CASSLSEADTQYF.

The sample holds a few counts of this clone. The rearrangement links TRBV7-9 to TRBJ1-2, with 7 bases matching TRBD1. This CDR3 has 12 residues. J gave up 12 bases and V 4 bases, and 8 bases lay outside the gene matches. The V gene's germline CDR1 is SEHNR and CDR2 FQNEAQ (reference sequence). In DNA, the CDR3 is TGTGCCAGCAGCTCCCGGACAGGCGAAAACACCTTC. Translation gives CASSSRTGENTF.

The chain carries TRBV7-2 and TRBJ1-5; D is possibly TRBD1 (5 bases). The CDR3 spans 14 residues. V shed 1 base and J shed 4 bases, with 8 bases lying between them. CDR1 SGHTA and CDR2 FQGNSA come from the germline V gene. The CDR3 reads CASSLGRGNQPQHF. In nucleotides, the CDR3 is TGTGCCAGCAGCTTAGGGCGGGGGAATCAGCCCCAGCATTTT.

This clone was detected a few times. The chain employs TRBV14 and TRBJ2-5; tentatively, D is TRBD1 or TRBD2 (6 bases each). The CDR3 has 14 residues. The V gene's germline CDR1 is SGHDN and CDR2 FVKESK. V gave up 2 bases and J gave up 5 bases, with 12 bases separating them. CDR3 residues: CASSQRTGRETQYF. In DNA, the CDR3 is TGTGCCAGCAGCCAAAGAACAGGGAGGGAGACCCAGTACTTC.

V and J are TRBV10-2 and TRBJ1-5, with D maybe TRBD1 (6 bases). In germline, CDR1 is WSHSY, CDR2 SAAADI. V was pared by 2 bases and J by 6 bases, with 20 bases between. This CDR3 has 17 amino acids. The CDR3 nucleotides read TGCGCCAGCAGTGAGCTGACACAGGGAGGCGAAAGTCAGCCCCAGCATTTT. Its translation: CASSELTQGGESQPQHF.

This chain links TRBV25-1 with TRBJ1-1; D is possibly TRBD1 (5 bases). Germline CDR1 is MGHDK and CDR2 is SYGVNS. The CDR3 covers 16 residues. Trimming removed 0 bases from V and 2 bases from J, with 13 bases in between. The CDR3 here is CASSEYGGEVNTEAFF. CDR3 nucleotide sequence: TGTGCCAGCAGTGAATACGGGGGAGAAGTAAACACTGAAGCTTTCTTT.

The rearrangement uses TRBV18 and TRBJ1-4; 7 bases map to TRBD1. V gave up 3 bases and J gave up 8 bases; unmatched junction bases: 3. CDR1 is KGHSH, CDR2 LQKENI, per germline. CDR3 size: 13 residues. CDR3 loop: CASSPTGEEKLFF. In nucleotides, the CDR3 is TGTGCCAGCTCACCTACAGGGGAAGAAAAACTGTTTTTT.

There are a few counts of this clone. Distinct nucleotide sequences in the sample also encode this CDR3. The rearrangement uses TRBV29-1 and TRBJ2-6; 8 positions match TRBD1. The CDR3 is 15 amino acids. Germline CDR1 and CDR2: SQVTM and ANQGSEA. Trimming removed 4 bases from V and 2 bases from J; junction bases left unmatched: 4. The CDR3 loop is CSVGGTGTGANVLTF. Here the CDR3 DNA reads TGCAGCGTTGGGGGGACAGGCACTGGGGCCAACGTCCTGACTTTC. Supplemented by reference TRBV29-1 and TRBJ2-6, the full variable domain reads SAVISQKPSRDICQRGTSLTIQCQVDSQVTMMFWYRQQPGQSLTLIATANQGSEATYESGFVIDKFPISRPNLTFSTLTVSNMSPEDSSIYLCSVGGTGTGANVLTFGAGSRLTVL.

The rearrangement uses TRBV7-2 and TRBJ2-5; 12 nucleotides agree with TRBD2. The germline V gene has CDR1 SGHTA and CDR2 FQGNSA. This CDR3 spans 15 amino acids. J lost 3 bases, V lost 5 bases, and 4 bases had no gene match. CDR3 residues: CASSPRTSGEETQYF. CDR3 nucleotides: TGTGCCAGCAGCCCCCGGACTAGCGGGGAAGAGACCCAGTACTTC.

The chain carries TRBV6-1 and TRBJ2-7; D not resolved. The germline gives CDR1 MNHNS, CDR2 SASEGT. This CDR3 contains 14 residues. Trimming pared 1 base from V and 0 bases from J, leaving 7 bases between. The CDR3, as DNA: TGTGCCAGCAGTGAAGAAGGTAGCTCCTACGAGCAGTACTTC. It codes for CASSEEGSSYEQYF.

This chain connects TRBV11-3 to TRBJ2-1; no clear D gene. The CDR3 totals 14 residues. V lost 2 bases and J lost 8, with 13 bases in between. Germline loops: CDR1 SGHNT, CDR2 YENEEA. CDR3 amino acids: CASSLLVGSDEQFF. In DNA, the CDR3 is TGTGCCAGCAGCTTATTGGTGGGAAGCGATGAGCAGTTCTTC.

This clone was observed a handful of times. The chain recombines TRBV13 with TRBJ2-5; D may be TRBD1 (5 bases). The CDR3 is 14 residues long. CDR1 PRHDT and CDR2 FYEKMQ come from the germline V gene (reference sequence). The V and J ends lost 2 bases and 2 bases respectively, with 9 bases between them. The CDR3 reads CASSLMTAQETQYF. The DNA of the CDR3 is TGTGCCAGCAGCTTAATGACAGCACAAGAGACCCAGTACTTC.

The chain recombines TRBV29-1 with TRBJ2-5, with 7 bases fitting TRBD2. The CDR3 sequence is 13 residues long. V shed 7 bases and J 2 bases; nucleotides not matched to a gene: 7. CDR1 and CDR2 from the germline V gene are SQVTM and ANQGSEA. CDR3 sequence: CSGAGGTQETQYF. The CDR3 DNA is TGCAGCGGCGCCGGGGGGACTCAAGAGACCCAGTACTTC. The full variable domain, in which reference TRBV29-1 and TRBJ2-5 provide the parts outside the CDR3, is SAVISQKPSRDICQRGTSLTIQCQVDSQVTMMFWYRQQPGQSLTLIATANQGSEATYESGFVIDKFPISRPNLTFSTLTVSNMSPEDSSIYLCSGAGGTQETQYFGPGTRLLVL.

This clone was counted only a few times. The sample carries other DNA sequences with the same CDR3. The chain joins TRBV6-6 to TRBJ2-3, with D hard to call. V was shortened by 4 bases and J by 3 bases, with 5 bases between the two germline ends. This CDR3 has 12 amino acids. The germline V gene has CDR1 MNHNY and CDR2 SVGAGI (reference sequence). The CDR3 DNA reads TGTGCCAGCAGTTCCTCAACAGATACGCAGTATTTT. The encoded protein is CASSSSTDTQYF.

The chain's CDR3 is CASRPQGEETQYF. CDR3 coding DNA: TGTGCCAGCCGACCACAGGGGGAAGAGACCCAGTACTTC. This rearrangement joins TRBV7-2 to TRBJ2-5; 8 bases fit TRBD1. CDR1 is SGHTA, CDR2 FQGNSA, per germline. The V segment lost 8 bases and the J segment 3 bases; nucleotides outside the gene matches: 5. CDR3 length equals 13 residues.

The chain carries TRBV7-8 and TRBJ2-7; D ambiguous. The CDR3 contains 14 residues. V was trimmed by 6 bases and J by 0 bases, leaving 12 bases between them. From germline, CDR1 is SGHVS and CDR2 FQNEAQ. CDR3 sequence: CASSSQESSYEQYF. CDR3 nucleotides: TGTGCCAGCAGTTCCCAGGAAAGCTCCTACGAGCAGTACTTC.